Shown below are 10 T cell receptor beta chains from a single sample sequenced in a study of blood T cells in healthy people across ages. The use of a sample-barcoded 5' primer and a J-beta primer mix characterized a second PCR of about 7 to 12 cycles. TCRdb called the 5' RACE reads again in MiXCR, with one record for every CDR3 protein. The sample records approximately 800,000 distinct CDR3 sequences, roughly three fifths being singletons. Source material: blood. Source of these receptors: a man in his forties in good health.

Here the CDR3 DNA reads TGTGCCAGCAGCCAAGATGCTGGATTAGCTAACTATGGCTACACCTTC. Its protein is CASSQDAGLANYGYTF. This chain joins TRBV14 and TRBJ1-2; no clear D gene. Trimming pared 0 bases from V and 0 bases from J, leaving 11 bases between. Germline V gene sequence: CDR1 SGHDN, CDR2 FVKESK. This CDR3 comprises 16 residues.

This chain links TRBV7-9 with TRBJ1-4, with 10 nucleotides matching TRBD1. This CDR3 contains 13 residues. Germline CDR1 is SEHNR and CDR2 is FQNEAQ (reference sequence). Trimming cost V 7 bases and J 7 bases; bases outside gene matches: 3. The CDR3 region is CASKGTGVEKLFF. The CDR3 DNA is TGTGCCAGCAAGGGGACAGGGGTTGAAAAACTGTTTTTT.

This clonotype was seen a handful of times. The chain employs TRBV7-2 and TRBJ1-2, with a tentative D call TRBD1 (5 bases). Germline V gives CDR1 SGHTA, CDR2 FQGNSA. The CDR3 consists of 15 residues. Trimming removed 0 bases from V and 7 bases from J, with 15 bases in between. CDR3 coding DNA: TGTGCCAGCAGCTTAGCTTCCCAGGGAGGCAGTGGCTACACCTTC. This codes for CASSLASQGGSGYTF.

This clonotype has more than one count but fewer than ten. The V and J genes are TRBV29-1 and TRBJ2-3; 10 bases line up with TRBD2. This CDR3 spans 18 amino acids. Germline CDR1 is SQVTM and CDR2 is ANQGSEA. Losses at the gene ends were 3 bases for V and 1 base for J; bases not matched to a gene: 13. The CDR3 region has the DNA TGCAGCGTTGATAGGCCTAGCGGGGGTCCCGTCGGCACAGATACGCAGTATTTT. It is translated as CSVDRPSGGPVGTDTQYF.

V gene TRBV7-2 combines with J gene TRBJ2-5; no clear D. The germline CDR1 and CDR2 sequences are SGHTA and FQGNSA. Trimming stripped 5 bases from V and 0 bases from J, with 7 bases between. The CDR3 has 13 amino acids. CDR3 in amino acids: CASSKRYQETQYF. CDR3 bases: TGTGCCAGCAGCAAAAGGTACCAAGAGACCCAGTACTTC.

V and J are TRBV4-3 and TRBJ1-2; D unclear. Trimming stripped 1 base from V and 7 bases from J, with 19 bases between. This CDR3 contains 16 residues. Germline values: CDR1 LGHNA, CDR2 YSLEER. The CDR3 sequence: CASSQVPGKLMGGYTF. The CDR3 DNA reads TGCGCCAGCAGCCAAGTTCCGGGAAAATTAATGGGTGGCTACACCTTC.

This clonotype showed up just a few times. Written as DNA, the CDR3 is TGTGCCAGCAGCTCCCCCGACCGACCTAACTATGGCTACACCTTC. Amino acids: CASSSPDRPNYGYTF. The chain recombines TRBV6-6 with TRBJ1-2; D uncertain. Trimming removed 6 bases at V and 0 bases at J, with 14 bases between. Germline V gene lookup returns CDR1 MNHNY and CDR2 SVGAGI (reference sequence). This CDR3 is built from 15 residues.

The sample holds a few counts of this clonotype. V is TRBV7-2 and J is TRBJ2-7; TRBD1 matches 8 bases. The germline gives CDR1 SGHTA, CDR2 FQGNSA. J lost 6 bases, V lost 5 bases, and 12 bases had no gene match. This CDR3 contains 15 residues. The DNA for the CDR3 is TGTGCCAGCAGCCGACAGACAGGGGAAATCTCCGAGCAGTACTTC. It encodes CASSRQTGEISEQYF.

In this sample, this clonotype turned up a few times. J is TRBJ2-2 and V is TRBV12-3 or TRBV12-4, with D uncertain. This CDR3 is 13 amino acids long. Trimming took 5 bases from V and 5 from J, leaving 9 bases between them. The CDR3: CASSLTITGELFF. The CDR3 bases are TGTGCCAGCAGTCTCACGATTACCGGGGAGCTGTTTTTT.

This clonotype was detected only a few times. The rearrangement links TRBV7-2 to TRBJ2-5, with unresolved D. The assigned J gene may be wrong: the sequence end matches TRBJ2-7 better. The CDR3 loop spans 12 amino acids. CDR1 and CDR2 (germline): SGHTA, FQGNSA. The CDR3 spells CASSLVRYEQYF. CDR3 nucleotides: TGTGCCAGCAGCTTAGTCCGTTACGAGCAGTACTTC.